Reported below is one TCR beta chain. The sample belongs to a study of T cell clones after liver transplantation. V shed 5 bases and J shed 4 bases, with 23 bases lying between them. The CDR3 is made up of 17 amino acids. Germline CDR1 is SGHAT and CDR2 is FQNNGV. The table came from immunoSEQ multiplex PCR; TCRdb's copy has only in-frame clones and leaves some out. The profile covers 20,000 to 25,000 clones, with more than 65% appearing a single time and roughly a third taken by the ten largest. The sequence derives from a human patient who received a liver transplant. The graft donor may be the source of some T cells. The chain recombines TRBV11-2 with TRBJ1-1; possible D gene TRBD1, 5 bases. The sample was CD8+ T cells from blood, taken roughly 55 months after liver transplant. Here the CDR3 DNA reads TGTGCCAGCAGCCCGGCATCGGCCGGGGGGTTGGCCACTGAAGCTTTCTTT. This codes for CASSPASAGGLATEAFF.